Presented here are 31 T cell receptor beta chains from one specimen sequenced in a study of blood T cells in healthy people across ages. It was with a sample-barcoded 5' primer and a J-beta primer mix that a second PCR of roughly 6 to 11 cycles was run. TCRdb re-called the 5' RACE reads through MiXCR, storing one row per CDR3 protein. This table holds over 700,000 distinct CDR3 sequences, 25% found once. This sample also appeared in a second study, on T cells of mothers and their children.

Source material: blood. All receptors come from a boy aged 5 to 17 in good health.

This chain uses TRBV11-3 with TRBJ2-7; D may be TRBD1 (6 bases). The CDR3 contains 14 residues. Germline V lookup: CDR1 SGHNT, CDR2 YENEEA. V lost 3 bases, J lost 3 bases, and 12 bases lay in between. The CDR3 DNA reads TGTGCCAGCAGCTTGGGACAACAAAACTACGAGCAGTACTTC. Protein sequence: CASSLGQQNYEQYF.

This sequence joins TRBV20-1 and TRBJ2-3; D gene uncertain. The ends were cut back, 3 bases at V and 1 base at J, with 5 bases in the middle. CDR3 length: 12 residues. Per germline, CDR1 DFQATT and CDR2 SNEGSKA (reference sequence). The CDR3 loop reads CSARQGTDTQYF. Written as DNA, the CDR3 is TGCAGTGCTAGGCAGGGCACAGATACGCAGTATTTT.

The chain carries TRBV29-1 and TRBJ2-5, with 8 bases fitting TRBD2. The DNA end lines up better with TRBJ2-7; the J call may be wrong. This CDR3 comprises 14 residues. Germline loops: CDR1 SQVTM, CDR2 ANQGSEA. The chain's CDR3 is CSVESGSGIYEQYF. CDR3 in DNA: TGCAGCGTGGAAAGCGGGAGTGGGATCTACGAGCAGTACTTC.

The J gene is TRBJ2-7, the V gene TRBV7-9, with D uncertain. The assigned J gene may be wrong: the sequence end matches TRBJ2-5 better. This CDR3 region has 13 residues. The germline gives CDR1 SEHNR, CDR2 FQNEAQ (reference sequence). CDR3 nucleotide sequence: TGTGCCAGCAGCTCCCTGGGGTTAGAGACCCAGTACTTC. Protein product: CASSSLGLETQYF.

This sequence joins TRBV13 and TRBJ2-5, with D perhaps TRBD1 (6 bases). V was trimmed by 1 base and J by 8 bases, leaving 14 bases between them. The CDR3 has 14 residues. Germline V lookup: CDR1 PRHDT, CDR2 FYEKMQ (reference sequence). The CDR3 protein is CASSLEDRPETQYF. The CDR3 DNA sequence: TGTGCCAGCAGCTTAGAAGACAGGCCGGAAACCCAGTACTTC.

V gene TRBV15 combines with J gene TRBJ2-3; 7 bases agree with TRBD2. Losses at the gene ends were 1 base for V and 0 bases for J; bases not matched to a gene: 4. Germline V gene lookup returns CDR1 LNHNV and CDR2 YYDKDF (reference sequence). The CDR3 runs 16 residues. This CDR3 is CATSRGLSGSTDTQYF. In DNA form, the CDR3 reads TGTGCCACCAGCAGAGGCCTTAGCGGGAGCACAGATACGCAGTATTTT.

This clonotype was seen more than once but under ten times. The chain uses TRBV12-3 or TRBV12-4 and TRBJ2-4; D is possibly TRBD1 (8 bases). This CDR3 has 14 amino acids. With 5 bases removed from V and 5 bases from J, the gap between germline ends came to 13 bases. CDR3 coding DNA: TGTGCCAGCAGTGACACAGGGGGGGAAAACATTCAGTACTTC. It codes for CASSDTGGENIQYF.

There are many counts of this clonotype. The chain employs TRBV12-3 or TRBV12-4 and TRBJ2-5, with 8 bases lining up with TRBD1. The J call is doubtful: the DNA matches TRBJ2-7 better. The CDR3 contains 14 residues. In DNA, the CDR3 is TGTGCCAGCAGTCCGGACAGGGCTAACTACGAGCAGTACTTC. Amino acid sequence: CASSPDRANYEQYF.

The genes are TRBV29-1 and TRBJ1-1; D is ambiguous. The CDR3 is 11 residues long. CDR1 and CDR2 from the germline V gene are SQVTM and ANQGSEA. V was trimmed by 2 bases and J by 2 bases, leaving 3 bases between them. CDR3 sequence: CSVEHNTEAFF. The DNA for the CDR3 is TGCAGCGTTGAACATAACACTGAAGCTTTCTTT. Based on the CDR3 plus reference TRBV29-1 and TRBJ1-1, the full variable domain is SAVISQKPSRDICQRGTSLTIQCQVDSQVTMMFWYRQQPGQSLTLIATANQGSEATYESGFVIDKFPISRPNLTFSTLTVSNMSPEDSSIYLCSVEHNTEAFFGQGTRLTVV.

The J gene is TRBJ1-2, the V gene TRBV6-5; D gene ambiguous. The CDR3 runs to 14 residues. The V gene lost 4 bases and the J gene lost 7 bases, with 16 bases spanning the gap. The V gene's germline CDR1 is MNHEY and CDR2 SVGAGI. The CDR3 DNA reads as TGTGCCAGCAGTTCGTCACAGACTAAGGGTGGCTACACCTTC. It translates to CASSSSQTKGGYTF.

The chain is built from TRBV5-1 and TRBJ1-1, with D perhaps TRBD1 (6 bases). The germline V gene encodes CDR1 SGHRS and CDR2 YFSETQ. This CDR3 region has 14 residues. Trimming removed 4 bases at V and 1 base at J, with 11 bases between. DNA for the CDR3: TGCGCCAGCAGCGGGACACCCCAGAACACTGAAGCTTTCTTT. Encoded protein: CASSGTPQNTEAFF. Looking up the rest from reference TRBV5-1 and TRBJ1-1 gives the full variable domain: KAGVTQTPRYLIKTRGQQVTLSCSPISGHRSVSWYQQTPGQGLQFLFEYFSETQRNKGNFPGRFSGRQFSNSRSEMNVSTLELGDSALYLCASSGTPQNTEAFFGQGTRLTVV.

This clonotype was detected a few times. This chain uses TRBV7-2 with TRBJ2-5; 9 bases agree with TRBD2. The J call is in doubt because the DNA end fits TRBJ2-7 better. Germline CDR1 and CDR2: SGHTA and FQGNSA. This CDR3 has 18 residues. The CDR3 DNA reads as TGTGCCAGCAGCTTTCCGTCTTTAGCGGGAGATACAACCTACGAGCAGTACTTC. Protein sequence: CASSFPSLAGDTTYEQYF.

This clonotype was seen a handful of times. The chain combines TRBV12-3 or TRBV12-4 with TRBJ1-1; no firm D call. Trimming took off 6 bases at V and 1 base at J, with 12 bases between the two ends. CDR3 length: 14 amino acids. CDR3 amino acids: CASRSTDQNTEAFF. In DNA form, the CDR3 reads TGTGCCAGCAGATCGACCGATCAGAACACTGAAGCTTTCTTT.

This clonotype was counted a few times. The chain uses TRBV28 and TRBJ2-5, with D tentatively TRBD1 (5 bases). Trimming took off 6 bases at V and 5 bases at J, with 16 bases between the two ends. Germline V gene lookup returns CDR1 MDHEN and CDR2 SYDVKM. The CDR3 is 14 amino acids. The CDR3 nucleotides read TGTGCCAGCAGGCTCAGGGCCGCTCGGGAGACCCAGTACTTC. The encoded protein is CASRLRAARETQYF. The entire variable domain, with the rest obtained from reference TRBV28 and TRBJ2-5, is as follows: DVKVTQSSRYLVKRTGEKVFLECVQDMDHENMFWYRQDPGLGLRLIYFSYDVKMKEKGDIPEGYSVSREKKERFSLILESASTNQTSMYLCASRLRAARETQYFGPGTRLLVL.

The sample holds many counts of this clonotype. The V gene is TRBV12-3 or TRBV12-4, the J gene TRBJ2-5, with D possibly being TRBD2 (5 bases). The CDR3 is 13 amino acids. V was pared by 6 bases and J by 2 bases, with 10 bases between. CDR3 sequence (DNA): TGTGCCAGCAGCCCGGGGTCGCAAGAGACCCAGTACTTC. Translation gives CASSPGSQETQYF.

J is TRBJ2-5 and V is TRBV29-1; D possibly corresponds to TRBD1 (5 bases). The closer fit of TRBJ2-1 to the DNA end suggests the J call may be wrong. Germline V CDR1 and CDR2: SQVTM, ANQGSEA. This CDR3 region has 12 residues. CDR3 sequence (DNA): TGCAGCGTCGTCACAGGCTGGAATGAGCAGTTCTTC. It specifies CSVVTGWNEQFF.

This clonotype has only a few counts. This sequence joins TRBV29-1 and TRBJ1-2, with a tentative D call TRBD1 (5 bases). Trimming left V 2 bases short and J 6 bases short, with 7 bases between. This CDR3 contains 11 residues. CDR1 SQVTM and CDR2 ANQGSEA come from the germline V gene. This CDR3 is CSVEWGDGYTF. The CDR3 DNA is TGCAGCGTTGAATGGGGGGATGGCTACACCTTC.

The rearrangement links TRBV12-3 or TRBV12-4 to TRBJ1-4, with unresolved D. Trimming cost V 6 bases and J 0 bases, with 5 bases left between them. CDR3 size: 13 residues. The CDR3 spells CASRRATNEKLFF. CDR3 in DNA: TGTGCCAGCAGACGGGCAACTAATGAAAAACTGTTTTTT.

The chain uses TRBV25-1 and TRBJ1-2, with D uncertain. Trimming removed 3 bases from V and 5 bases from J, with 13 bases in between. Germline assignment: CDR1 MGHDK and CDR2 SYGVNS. This CDR3 region has 14 residues. The CDR3 nucleotides read TGTGCCAGCAGTGACATTAACAGTTTATATGGCTACACCTTC. It specifies CASSDINSLYGYTF.

The chain carries TRBV6-1 and TRBJ2-7, with a possible D match to TRBD1 (7 bases). CDR3 length: 15 amino acids. Trimming took off 6 bases at V and 0 bases at J, with 15 bases between the two ends. CDR1 and CDR2 from the germline V gene are MNHNS and SASEGT. The CDR3 protein is CASRRGTDSSYEQYF. The CDR3 coding sequence is TGTGCCAGCAGACGGGGGACAGACAGCTCCTACGAGCAGTACTTC.

The chain joins TRBV7-2 to TRBJ2-1; a possible D gene is TRBD2 (6 bases). V was clipped by 5 bases and J by 7 bases, with 18 bases between them. The CDR3 totals 15 residues. CDR1 and CDR2 from the germline V gene are SGHTA and FQGNSA. The chain's CDR3 is CASSLTGTLGNEQFF. The CDR3 DNA reads TGTGCCAGCAGCCTAACCGGGACTCTGGGGAATGAGCAGTTCTTC.

This clonotype was picked up a small number of times. The chain couples TRBV12-5 to TRBJ2-4; 14 bases match TRBD2. This CDR3 region has 16 residues. With 1 base clipped from V and 8 bases from J, the junction kept 4 bases outside the gene matches. Germline-derived CDR1 and CDR2 are LGHNT and FRNRAP. In DNA form, the CDR3 reads TGTGCTAGTGGTTTGGCGGGGACTAGCGGGAGAGACATTCAGTACTTC. The encoded protein is CASGLAGTSGRDIQYF.

V and J are TRBV11-1 and TRBJ2-1, with 9 bases matching TRBD2. V gave up 5 bases and J gave up 6 bases; unmatched junction bases: 8. The CDR3 loop spans 15 amino acids. The V gene's germline CDR1 is SGHAT and CDR2 FQDESV (reference sequence). The CDR3 nucleotides read TGTGCCAGCAGCCAGGCCGGGACTAGCCTCAATGAGCAGTTCTTC. This sequence encodes CASSQAGTSLNEQFF.

Only a few counts were recorded for this clonotype. This chain joins TRBV29-1 and TRBJ2-5; no reliable D call. CDR1 is SQVTM and CDR2 is ANQGSEA in the germline V gene. The germline V and J ends were trimmed by 4 bases and 4 bases, with 10 bases remaining between them. The CDR3 loop spans 12 amino acids. CDR3 protein: CSVVGYGETQYF. In nucleotides, the CDR3 is TGCAGCGTTGTAGGGTACGGAGAGACCCAGTACTTC.

This clonotype was recorded a few times. The V call is TRBV12-3 or TRBV12-4, the J call TRBJ2-2, with D unclear. The V and J ends lost 5 bases and 10 bases respectively, with 11 bases between them. CDR3 length equals 12 residues. CDR3: CASSLTRVELFF. CDR3 in DNA: TGTGCCAGCAGTCTAACGAGAGTGGAGCTGTTTTTT.

This clonotype was found a few times. The chain is built from TRBV7-9 and TRBJ2-1; TRBD1 aligns across 7 bases. CDR1 is SEHNR and CDR2 is FQNEAQ in the germline V gene (reference sequence). V dropped 5 bases and J dropped 3; count of bases not matched to a gene: 7. The CDR3 runs 15 residues. CDR3 sequence reads: CASSPRDSVYNEQFF. CDR3 nucleotides: TGTGCCAGCAGCCCCCGGGACAGCGTCTACAATGAGCAGTTCTTC.

The V and J genes are TRBV6-5 and TRBJ2-6; 7 nucleotides match TRBD1. With 11 bases clipped from V and 2 bases from J, the junction kept 6 bases outside the gene matches. Germline V gene sequence: CDR1 MNHEY, CDR2 SVGAGI. The CDR3 totals 14 residues. The CDR3 DNA is TGTGCCGGAGGAAGGGGGCCTGGGGCCAACGTCCTGACTTTC. Its protein is CAGGRGPGANVLTF.

In this sample, this clonotype turned up a few times. The rearrangement uses TRBV27 and TRBJ2-2; 8 nucleotides align to TRBD1. The CDR3 covers 15 residues. Germline V gives CDR1 MNHEY, CDR2 SMNVEV (reference sequence). V gave up 6 bases and J gave up 4 bases; unmatched junction bases: 7. CDR3 loop: CASSPDRDSTGELFF. CDR3 bases: TGTGCCAGCAGCCCGGACAGGGATAGCACCGGGGAGCTGTTTTTT.

The table lists this clonotype with a few counts. The chain joins TRBV5-1 to TRBJ2-5; 15 bases agree with TRBD2. Gene TRBJ2-1 matches the end of the DNA better, so the J call may be wrong. CDR1 SGHRS and CDR2 YFSETQ come from the germline V gene. The CDR3 has 16 amino acids. The CDR3 DNA reads TGCGCCAGCAGCTTGGGGACTAGCGGGAGGGTCGATGAGCAGTTCTTC. Amino acid sequence: CASSLGTSGRVDEQFF.

The chain has TRBV6-1 and TRBJ2-1; 7 bases map to TRBD2. CDR1 is MNHNS and CDR2 is SASEGT in the germline V gene. The V segment lost 7 bases and the J segment 4 bases; nucleotides outside the gene matches: 4. This CDR3 spans 13 amino acids. CDR3: CASTEAGYNEQFF. As DNA, the CDR3 is TGTGCCAGCACCGAAGCGGGATACAATGAGCAGTTCTTC.

The rearrangement links TRBV6-1 to TRBJ2-7; TRBD1 aligns across 10 bases. The CDR3 has 14 amino acids. Germline CDR1 and CDR2: MNHNS and SASEGT. The V and J ends lost 8 bases and 5 bases, in that order; junction bases with no gene match: 9. In DNA form, the CDR3 reads TGTGCCAGCGCCCCGGGACAGGGGTTCCACGAGCAGTACTTC. This translates into CASAPGQGFHEQYF.